This T cell receptor beta chain was documented in a study of OX40 agonist ivuxolimab in advanced cancers. CDR3 length: 13 residues. CDR1 and CDR2 (germline): MNHEY, SVGAGI. V shed 6 bases and J shed 4 bases, with 12 bases lying between them. Details on this clone: The target antigen is unknown.

This table comes from immunoSEQ multiplex PCR, and its TCRdb copy is limited to in-frame clones, with some not included. The table includes 45,000 to 65,000 clones, about 81% detected once. Study-wide points: There was clonal expansion of CD4+ and CD8+ blood T cells by week 6 at 0.1 to 3.0 mg/kg.

Specimen: CD4+ or CD8+ T cells sorted from blood, collected in a trial of the OX40 agonist ivuxolimab. This TCR came from an adult with an advanced solid tumor such as melanoma, head and neck, liver or kidney cancer. V gene TRBV6-5 combines with J gene TRBJ1-2; maybe TRBD1 (6 bases). CDR3 coding DNA: TGTGCCAGCAGGTGGACAGAAAGCTATGGCTACACCTTC. It translates to CASRWTESYGYTF.